The table lists the clone carrying this T cell receptor beta chain with many counts. What it binds is not known. The germline V and J ends were trimmed by 0 bases and 7 bases, with 6 bases remaining between them. This CDR3 region has 12 residues. Germline V lookup: CDR1 SNHLY, CDR2 FYNNEI. Researchers took RNA transcripts and amplified TCR beta CDR3 regions from them. HTBI primers served in a first-round RT-PCR, which a second-round multiplex PCR followed. TCRdb reprocessed the multiplex PCR reads via MiXCR and lists one record per CDR3 protein. The table includes 600,000 to 650,000 distinct CDR3 sequences, approximately 22% detected once. These data come from a study of Graves' ophthalmopathy and Graves' hyperthyroidism. Study conclusions and caveats: Thyroid clonotypes that were expanded above 0.001 frequency mostly also appeared in blood. Ophthalmopathy progression was predicted with about 67% sensitivity and around 78% specificity.

The specimen was peripheral blood. The genes are TRBV2 and TRBJ1-1; D gene uncertain. The receptor comes from a woman under 30 with stable Graves' hyperthyroidism. Some clones in this sample may be carry-over from other donors' samples. The CDR3 sequence: CASSEALSEAFF. In DNA, the CDR3 is TGTGCCAGCAGTGAAGCGTTGAGTGAAGCTTTCTTT.